This TCR beta chain appears in the sequencing data of a study of blood T cells in healthy people across ages. Looking at the study overall: Template-switching capture recovered about one barcoded beta molecule per two T cells.

This CDR3 spans 13 amino acids. In germline, CDR1 is SQVTM, CDR2 ANQGSEA. V was clipped by 4 bases and J by 0 bases, with 10 bases between them. A J-beta primer mix and a sample-barcoded 5' primer were used in a second PCR of about 7 to 12 cycles. Carrying 12 random nucleotides, a template-switch adaptor labeled each individual cDNA molecule. Each CDR3 protein gets one entry after TCRdb re-called the 5' RACE reads with MiXCR. The table has about 1.4 million distinct CDR3 sequences, 59% seen once. This clonotype was seen repeatedly, ten times or more. Its antigen is as yet unknown. Findings of the study overall: Measured against age, TCR beta diversity per million T cells decreased in a roughly linear manner. Diversity of TCR beta correlated strongly with naive T cell percentage.

The V gene is TRBV29-1, the J gene TRBJ2-7; D not certain. Sequencing used blood. The TCR comes from a man in his late teens or twenties in good health. The CDR3 nucleotides are TGCAGCGTTGGAGGCCAGAGCTCCTACGAGCAGTACTTC. Translation: CSVGGQSSYEQYF.